These T cell receptor beta chains were read from a single sample in a study of blood T cell repertoires in COVID-19. Generated by immunoSEQ multiplex PCR, the TCRdb table keeps only in-frame clones and is missing some. The sample includes about 110,000 clones, just under 90% of them seen just once. The sequencing input was peripheral blood. The receptor source for this set is a woman aged 50 to 60 with acute or convalescent COVID-19. The CDR3 runs from the conserved cysteine through the conserved F or W. D genes are given only for firm matches. For some rows the clone size is stated as once, few or many, or as a class when expanded; others skip it.

TRBV6-6	TRBJ1-1	-	-	TGTGCCAGCAGTTACAGGGGGAACACTGAAGCTTTCTTT	CASSYRGNTEAFF
TRBV25-1	TRBJ1-1	-	-	TGTGCCAGCAGTACTTATTTCGGACAGAACACTGAAGCTTTCTTT	CASSTYFGQNTEAFF
TRBV4-1	TRBJ1-3	-	-	TGCGCCAGCAGCCCCGGAGGTCCCCTCTCTGGAAACACCATATATTTT	CASSPGGPLSGNTIYF
TRBV9	TRBJ1-2	-	-	TGTGCCAGCAGCGTGGAGGGATCAAACTATGGCTACACCTTC	CASSVEGSNYGYTF
TRBV11-2	TRBJ1-6	-	few	TGTGCCAGCAGCTTGGGGATCGGGGATTCACCCCTCCACTTT	CASSLGIGDSPLHF
TRBV10-3	TRBJ2-3	-	-	TGTGCCATCAGTGGAGAGAGGGATACGCAGTATTTT	CAISGERDTQYF
TRBV4-1	TRBJ2-7	TRBD1	once	TGCGCCAGCTCCCGGACAGGGCCCTACGAGCAGTACTTC	CASSRTGPYEQYF
TRBV28	TRBJ1-1	-	once	TGTGCCAGCAGTGGAGACCTTCGTCAGGAAGCTTTCTTT	CASSGDLRQEAFF
TRBV25-1	TRBJ1-2	TRBD1	-	TGTGCCAGCCAGGGACAGGGGGCGGGCTACACCTTC	CASQGQGAGYTF
TRBV28	TRBJ1-6	-	-	TGTGCCAGCAGTCTCGATTCACCCCTCCACTTT	CASSLDSPLHF
TRBV5-4	TRBJ1-1	-	-	TGTGCCAGCAGCTCGCCCGGGAGGACTGAAGCTTTCTTT	CASSSPGRTEAFF
TRBV11-2	TRBJ1-4	-	-	TGTGCCAGCAGCTTAGGAGGGATTAATGAAAAACTGTTTTTT	CASSLGGINEKLFF
TRBV5-1	TRBJ2-3	TRBD2	-	TGCGCCAGCAGCTCGACTAGCCCTAGCACAGATACGCAGTATTTT	CASSSTSPSTDTQYF
TRBV18	TRBJ1-1	-	-	TGTGCCAGCTCACCGGACACCTTCAACACTGAAGCTTTCTTT	CASSPDTFNTEAFF
TRBV19	TRBJ2-1	TRBD2	-	TGTGCCAGTAAGGTTACTAGCGGGAGTGTTAATGAGCAGTTCTTC	CASKVTSGSVNEQFF
TRBV15	TRBJ2-2	-	-	TGTGCCACCAGCATCAGGGGCGGGGAGCTGTTTTTT	CATSIRGGELFF
TRBV19	TRBJ1-1	-	-	TGTGCCAGTAGTATAGGGGCTCCGACCCCTGAAGCTTTCTTT	CASSIGAPTPEAFF
TRBV12-3/TRBV12-4	TRBJ2-7	-	-	TGTGCCAGCAGCCCGACAGAAACCTACGAGCAGTACTTC	CASSPTETYEQYF
TRBV11-3	TRBJ1-4	-	-	TGTGCCAGCCCTCTTAGGGGGTTTAATGAAAAACTGTTTTTT	CASPLRGFNEKLFF
TRBV7-6	TRBJ1-1	-	-	TGTGCCAGCAGCTTAGGGGGGGGCAGGAAGAGGAACACTGAAGCTTTCTTT	CASSLGGGRKRNTEAFF
TRBV3-1/TRBV3-2	TRBJ1-2	TRBD1	once	TGTGCCAGCAGCCAAGACGCTGGGACAGGGAATGGCTACACCTTC	CASSQDAGTGNGYTF
TRBV6-5	TRBJ1-2	TRBD1	-	TGTGCCAGCAGATTATCGACAGGGGGCGCCTATGGCTACACCTTC	CASRLSTGGAYGYTF
TRBV7-6	TRBJ1-3	-	-	TGTGCCGCTGGGAGCTCTGGAAACACCATATATTTT	CAAGSSGNTIYF
TRBV18	TRBJ2-7	TRBD1	-	TGTGCCAGCTCAGCTCTTCCCGGGACAGGGGTCTACGAGCAGTACTTC	CASSALPGTGVYEQYF
TRBV3-1/TRBV3-2	TRBJ1-2	-	-	TGTGCCAGCAGCCGCTCGGGGGGGGCCCCGGGGGGCTACACCTTC	CASSRSGGAPGGYTF
TRBV7-9	TRBJ2-1	TRBD1	-	TGTGCCAGCAGCCAGACAGGGGGACCTCCTACGGAGCAGTTCTTC	CASSQTGGPPTEQFF
TRBV23-1	TRBJ2-5	TRBD1	once	TGCGCCAGCAGTCTGTTAGGTATTGAGAAGACAGGGGGCGCGGAGACCCAGTACTTC	CASSLLGIEKTGGAETQYF
TRBV6-6	TRBJ1-2	TRBD1	-	TGTGCCAGCAGTACCCAGGACAGGGTTGGTGGCTACACCTTC	CASSTQDRVGGYTF
TRBV7-9	TRBJ1-2	-	-	TGTGCCAGCAGCCTAAACAGAGTCGATGGCTACACCTTC	CASSLNRVDGYTF
TRBV21-1	TRBJ2-2	-	-	TGTGCCAGCAGCAAAGTCGTGGACAGGGGGCATGTCGGGGAGCTGTTTTTT	CASSKVVDRGHVGELFF
TRBV6-5	TRBJ2-3	TRBD2	-	TGTGCCAGCAGTCTAGCGGGAGAGAGCACAGATACGCAGTATTTT	CASSLAGESTDTQYF
TRBV7-2	TRBJ2-7	-	-	TGTGCCAGCAGCTTACGGGGGAGCTACGAGCAGTACTTC	CASSLRGSYEQYF
TRBV6-6	TRBJ1-2	-	-	TGTGCCAGCAGTCCCCGTGGGAGTACAAGCCAAAACTATGGCTACACCTTC	CASSPRGSTSQNYGYTF
TRBV9	TRBJ1-2	-	-	TGTGCCAGCAGCGTAGGGCCTGAGGCCTATGGCTACACCTTC	CASSVGPEAYGYTF
TRBV29-1	TRBJ1-3	-	-	TGCAGCGTTGGGCCCGGGGGAAACACCATATATTTT	CSVGPGGNTIYF
TRBV19	TRBJ2-1	TRBD1	-	TGTGCCAGTAGAACCTCCGGGACAGAGATCTACAATGAGCAGTTCTTC	CASRTSGTEIYNEQFF
TRBV7-9	TRBJ1-2	TRBD1	-	TGTGCCAGCAGCTTAGCGGGACAGCGAAGCTACACCTTC	CASSLAGQRSYTF
TRBV25-1	TRBJ1-4	-	-	TGTGCCAGCAGTGGAGCGGGACGGGGGAATGAAAAACTGTTTTTT	CASSGAGRGNEKLFF
TRBV9	TRBJ2-2	-	-	TGTGCCAGCAGCGTAGCGCGGTCGAACACCGGGGAGCTGTTTTTT	CASSVARSNTGELFF
TRBV2	TRBJ2-5	TRBD2	-	TGTGCCACCCAACCTGGGACTAGCGGGAGAGAGACCCAGTACTTC	CATQPGTSGRETQYF
TRBV19	TRBJ1-3	-	-	TGTGCCAGTATGTTGACAGGTCTCTCTGGAAACACCATATATTTT	CASMLTGLSGNTIYF
TRBV3-1/TRBV3-2	TRBJ1-6	-	-	TGTGCCAGCAGCCAAATTTTTCGGGCAGGGCGGCATTCACCCCTCCACTTT	CASSQIFRAGRHSPLHF
TRBV18	TRBJ1-5	-	-	TGTGCCAGCTCGGGCGACAGTGCTAGCAATCAGCCCCAGCATTTT	CASSGDSASNQPQHF
TRBV27	TRBJ2-3	-	-	TGTGCCAGCAGTTCCTTAGACAGGGAGGCAGATACGCAGTATTTT	CASSSLDREADTQYF
TRBV9	TRBJ2-1	-	once	TGTGCCAGCAGTCCACTTAGCTCCTACAATGAGCAGTTCTTC	CASSPLSSYNEQFF
TRBV6-5	TRBJ2-7	-	-	TGTGCCAGCAGTTACTCGAACTCGTTCGGGGAGCAGTACTTC	CASSYSNSFGEQYF